The text below deals with one TCR beta chain. There is no known antigen for this receptor. Base qualities are not at hand, and no much larger clone is one base apart. The data derive from a study of OX40 agonist ivuxolimab in advanced cancers. Regarding the study in general: Ivuxolimab was a fully human IgG2 agonistic monoclonal antibody targeting the costimulatory receptor OX40 (CD134). The point of sequencing TCRbeta in the periphery was to test whether ivuxolimab changed TCR sequence diversity and drove clonal T-cell expansion. Partial responses were achieved by three dose-escalation patients, of whom one had hepatocellular carcinoma and two had cutaneous melanoma. In the dose-escalation cohort, around 80% of patients were male, and the mean age was 60 years with a range of roughly 20 to 79. Of the roughly 52 dose-escalation patients, hepatocellular carcinoma was present in some 19, melanoma in around 15, renal cell carcinoma in 9 and head and neck cancer in 9. The monotherapy dose-escalation portion (N of about 50 patients) of the phase I ivuxolimab trial is reported in the paper. Intravenous ivuxolimab was administered to patients every 2 weeks at six dose levels: 0.01, 0.1, 0.3, 1.5, 3 and 10 mg/kg. Patients were allowed to have had prior anti-PD-1, anti-PD-L1 or anti-CTLA-4 therapy, and 40% to 45% of the dose-escalation patients had previously received checkpoint inhibitors. What the work shows at the level of the full study, not this receptor alone: Low levels of normalized T-cell clonal expansion were also seen in some patients who did not respond. In the 0.1-3.0 mg/kg groups, partial responders had among the lowest normalized peripheral clonal expansion, particularly in CD8+ T cells. At doses of 0.1 to 3.0 mg/kg, clonal expansion of both CD4+ and CD8+ T cells in blood was seen between baseline and week 6. The antigen specificity of the peripheral T cells that underwent clonal expansion was not determined. After ivuxolimab, expanded clones were on average more numerous among CD8+ T cells than among CD4+ T cells.

To sequence the TCRbeta CDR3 region, genomic DNA was isolated from the sorted cells. The immunoSEQ Assay was used for sequencing of TCRbeta CDR3 regions. The clones in this table, taken by TCRdb from immuneACCESS, are in-frame only. Not every clone is retained; where verified, under half of the shortfall comes from an unresolved V gene, and the cause of the rest is unknown. This sample has 77,000 or so clones in its table, and approximately 81% of those were observed once. The top ten hold roughly 4.7% of the sample. The trial excluded patients who had a history of autoimmune disease or were on systemic immunosuppression. Peripheral blood for TCR sequencing was drawn from every dose cohort at baseline, at cycle 4 day 1 and at cycle 7 day 1. Samples were obtained from an open-label, multicenter, first-in-human phase I dose-escalation trial of ivuxolimab. Adults with locally advanced or metastatic melanoma, renal cell carcinoma, hepatocellular carcinoma or head and neck squamous cell carcinoma were enrolled in the trial. CD4+ and CD8+ T cells were sorted separately from peripheral blood before TCR sequencing.

Source: CD4+ or CD8+ T cells sorted from blood, taken in a trial of the OX40 agonist ivuxolimab. The receptor was isolated from an adult with an advanced solid tumor such as melanoma, head and neck, liver or kidney cancer.

The nucleotide sequence reads as follows: TGCGCCAGCAGCTTCCACAACCTAGACAGAATCTACGAGCAGTACTTC. Translated, this is CASSFHNLDRIYEQYF. The rearrangement joined TRBV5-1 to TRBJ2-5, and perhaps TRBD1 as D gene, on 5 matching bases. The J call may be faulty, since TRBJ2-7 better matches the DNA end. The germline V gene specifies SGHRS as CDR1 and YFSETQ as CDR2. Its CDR3 holds 16 amino acids, cysteine through phenylalanine. Just the 48-base CDR3 DNA is kept, in frame starting at base 1.